The clone carrying this TCR beta chain has only one observation. What it binds is not known. Roughly 200 ng DNA, 30,000 to 35,000 T cell genomes, went into each sorted-subset replicate PCR. Clones were read by immunoSEQ multiplex PCR, and TCRdb kept only the in-frame ones, dropping some. Among approximately 1.4 million clones listed, approximately 98% were seen once. The data are from a study of shared clonotypes between healthy human individuals. The donors were all Caucasian adults (living in Nashville, Tennessee). Regarding the study as a whole: Estimated richness values were generally larger in naive subsets than in memory subsets.

CDR3 length: 13 amino acids. Germline CDR1 reads SQVTM; CDR2 reads ANQGSEA. Trimming stripped 7 bases from V and 2 bases from J, with 12 bases between. This receptor was taken from a man younger than 40 in good health. The material sequenced was naive CD4+ T cells sorted from blood. Sample subset: CD45RA+ positively selected. V and J are TRBV29-1 and TRBJ1-5; D perhaps matches TRBD1 (5 bases). In DNA, the CDR3 is TGCAGCGCTCGGGGACTGGGCAATCAGCCCCAGCATTTT. Amino acids: CSARGLGNQPQHF.